These 17 T cell receptor beta chains were sequenced from one sample in a study of shared clonotypes between healthy human individuals. The repertoire was sequenced with immunoSEQ multiplex PCR; TCRdb's copy has only in-frame clones and lacks some. The sample consists of about 980,000 clones, more than 75% of them appearing once. The sample consisted of memory CD4+ T cells sorted from blood. Subset indicated: CD45RA-negative fraction. These receptors came from a man younger than 30 in good health.

This clone has just one count. V and J are TRBV18 and TRBJ1-1, with D perhaps matching TRBD1 (5 bases). This CDR3 region has 13 residues. Germline V CDR1 and CDR2: KGHSH, LQKENI. Trimming shortened V by 6 bases and J by 1 base, and 9 bases separated the two germline ends. CDR3 protein: CASSTTANTEAFF. Written as DNA, the CDR3 is TGTGCCAGCTCGACGACAGCGAACACTGAAGCTTTCTTT.

V usage is TRBV9 and J usage is TRBJ1-1, with 7 bases matching TRBD1. The CDR3 is made up of 13 amino acids. Germline V gives CDR1 SGDLS, CDR2 YYNGEE. Germline trimming cut 2 bases from V and 7 bases from J; bases unmatched to any gene: 5. The CDR3 DNA follows: TGTGCCAGCAGCGTGGATCAGGGGGGTGAAGCTTTCTTT. Protein product: CASSVDQGGEAFF.

This CDR3 reads CASRSYRSSNTGELFF. CDR3 nucleotide sequence: TGTGCCAGCCGAAGTTACAGGTCCTCGAACACCGGGGAGCTGTTTTTT. The chain joins TRBV11-2 to TRBJ2-2; tentatively, D is TRBD1 (5 bases). V was trimmed by 8 bases and J by 0 bases, leaving 16 bases between them. CDR1 is SGHAT, CDR2 FQNNGV, per germline. CDR3 size: 16 residues.

This clone was found once. The chain uses TRBV7-2 and TRBJ2-1; either TRBD1 or TRBD2 may supply D (5 bases each). The V gene's germline CDR1 is SGHTA and CDR2 FQGNSA. The V end was cut by 1 base, the J end by 8 bases, with 15 bases between. The CDR3 has 15 residues. CDR3 region: CASSLDRGRIYEQFF. CDR3 DNA: TGTGCCAGCAGCTTAGATAGGGGACGTATTTATGAGCAGTTCTTC.

The chain recombines TRBV7-9 with TRBJ2-7; D possibly corresponds to TRBD2 (5 bases). Germline CDR1 reads SEHNR; CDR2 reads FQNEAQ (reference sequence). The CDR3 is 15 amino acids. Trimming pared 5 bases from V and 0 bases from J, leaving 14 bases between. The CDR3 DNA is TGTGCCAGCAGCCCACTGGCAGGAGGCTCCTACGAGCAGTACTTC. It yields the protein CASSPLAGGSYEQYF. Full variable domain (rest looked up from reference TRBV7-9 and TRBJ2-7): DTGVSQNPRHKITKRGQNVTFRCDPISEHNRLYWYRQTLGQGPEFLTYFQNEAQLEKSRLLSDRFSAERPKGSFSTLEIQRTEQGDSAMYLCASSPLAGGSYEQYFGPGTRLTVT.

The rearrangement joins TRBV6-1 to TRBJ2-4; the D gene is possibly TRBD1 (6 bases). The CDR3 contains 16 residues. Looked up from germline, CDR1 is MNHNS and CDR2 is SASEGT. The V gene lost 4 bases and the J gene lost 4 bases, with 17 bases spanning the gap. DNA of the CDR3: TGTGCCAGCAGTGGGACGCCGACAGGAACTAAAAACATTCAGTACTTC. Its translation: CASSGTPTGTKNIQYF.

The chain carries TRBV7-2 and TRBJ2-7, with D perhaps given as TRBD1 or TRBD2 (5 bases each). This CDR3 comprises 15 residues. V lost 5 bases and J lost 5, with 19 bases in between. In germline, CDR1 is SGHTA, CDR2 FQGNSA. The CDR3 loop is CASSPEPWGSNEQYF. CDR3 nucleotide sequence: TGTGCCAGCAGCCCCGAACCCTGGGGGTCCAACGAGCAGTACTTC.

The V gene is TRBV5-1, the J gene TRBJ2-3, with 10 bases identical to TRBD1. The CDR3 is made up of 16 amino acids. Per the germline V gene, CDR1 is SGHRS and CDR2 is YFSETQ. V was pared by 6 bases and J by 3 bases, with 10 bases of the junction left unmatched. CDR3 nucleotides: TGCGCCAGCATACTCCAACCGGGACAGGGGACAGATACGCAGTATTTT. Amino acid sequence: CASILQPGQGTDTQYF. Supplemented by reference TRBV5-1 and TRBJ2-3, the full variable domain reads KAGVTQTPRYLIKTRGQQVTLSCSPISGHRSVSWYQQTPGQGLQFLFEYFSETQRNKGNFPGRFSGRQFSNSRSEMNVSTLELGDSALYLCASILQPGQGTDTQYFGPGTRLTVL.

The chain links TRBV5-6 to TRBJ2-3; 9 bases are shared with TRBD2. Trimming cost V 3 bases and J 5 bases; bases outside gene matches: 7. The CDR3 has 15 residues. CDR1 is SGHDT and CDR2 is YYEEEE in the germline V gene. CDR3 coding DNA: TGTGCCAGCAGCTCAATAGCGGGAGTTAAAGATACGCAGTATTTT. It codes for CASSSIAGVKDTQYF.

This rearrangement joins TRBV28 to TRBJ1-4; D is ambiguous. The germline V gene encodes CDR1 MDHEN and CDR2 SYDVKM. The CDR3 has 14 amino acids. V lost 3 bases and J 4 bases, leaving 9 bases between the germline ends. The CDR3 loop reads CASSLQAGNEKLFF. CDR3 sequence (DNA): TGTGCCAGCAGTTTGCAAGCGGGTAATGAAAAACTGTTTTTT.

About this clone: This sample includes further DNA sequences coding for the same CDR3. The chain combines TRBV6-1 with TRBJ1-1; D is unresolved. The CDR3 loop spans 12 amino acids. CDR1 and CDR2 from the germline V gene are MNHNS and SASEGT. The V end was cut by 5 bases, the J end by 0 bases, with 4 bases between. CDR3 region: CASSRVNTEAFF. The DNA of the CDR3 is TGTGCCAGCAGTCGAGTGAACACTGAAGCTTTCTTT.

The chain has TRBV7-3 and TRBJ2-2; possible D gene TRBD2, 5 bases. The germline V gene encodes CDR1 SGHTA and CDR2 FQGTGA. V lost 3 bases and J lost 7, with 9 bases in between. The CDR3 runs 13 residues. The CDR3 protein is CASSFGADGELFF. The CDR3 coding sequence is TGTGCCAGCAGCTTCGGAGCGGACGGGGAGCTGTTTTTT. Full variable domain (remainder filled in from reference TRBV7-3 and TRBJ2-2): GAGVSQTPSNKVTEKGKYVELRCDPISGHTALYWYRQSLGQGPEFLIYFQGTGAADDSGLPNDRFFAVRPEGSVSTLKIQRTERGDSAVYLCASSFGADGELFFGEGSRLTVL.

On this clone: The same CDR3 is also encoded by other DNA sequences in this sample. The chain combines TRBV30 with TRBJ2-7; D is unclear. V lost 1 base and J 4 bases, leaving 5 bases between the germline ends. CDR3 length equals 11 residues. Germline V gene lookup returns CDR1 GTSNPN and CDR2 SVGIG (reference sequence). The chain's CDR3 is CAWSDRYEQYF. DNA for the CDR3: TGTGCCTGGAGTGACCGGTACGAGCAGTACTTC.

CDR3 region: CASTIEGAQPQHF. CDR3 DNA sequence: TGTGCCAGCACGATCGAGGGGGCTCAGCCCCAGCATTTT. The V and J genes are TRBV6-6 and TRBJ1-5; the match to TRBD1 covers 7 bases. Per the germline V gene, CDR1 is MNHNY and CDR2 is SVGAGI (reference sequence). This CDR3 spans 13 amino acids. Trimming at V came to 7 bases and at J to 6 bases, leaving 6 bases not matched to a gene.

Note on this clone: Within the sample, other DNA sequences also encode this same CDR3. This chain uses TRBV7-9 with TRBJ2-7, with D perhaps TRBD1 or TRBD2 (5 bases each). The V gene's germline CDR1 is SEHNR and CDR2 FQNEAQ (reference sequence). V lost 0 bases, J lost 0 bases, and 12 bases lay in between. The CDR3 contains 16 residues. The CDR3 here is CASSLAGTVSSYEQYF. The CDR3, as DNA: TGTGCCAGCAGCTTAGCGGGGACGGTTTCCTCCTACGAGCAGTACTTC.

The chain employs TRBV6-1 and TRBJ1-4; TRBD1 might be the D (6 bases). V was trimmed by 3 bases and J by 2 bases, leaving 10 bases between them. CDR3 size: 15 residues. Germline assignment: CDR1 MNHNS and CDR2 SASEGT. As DNA, the CDR3 is TGTGCCAGCAGTGACCAGGGGCATACTAATGAAAAACTGTTTTTT. It specifies CASSDQGHTNEKLFF.

DNA of the CDR3: TGCGCCAGCAACACGTACGGGACTAGCGGGAGCGGTGAGCAGTTCTTC. Encoded protein: CASNTYGTSGSGEQFF. The V gene is TRBV5-1, the J gene TRBJ2-1; 14 bases are shared with TRBD2. Losses at the gene ends were 6 bases for V and 9 bases for J; bases not matched to a gene: 11. Germline-derived CDR1 and CDR2 are SGHRS and YFSETQ. The CDR3 is made up of 16 amino acids.